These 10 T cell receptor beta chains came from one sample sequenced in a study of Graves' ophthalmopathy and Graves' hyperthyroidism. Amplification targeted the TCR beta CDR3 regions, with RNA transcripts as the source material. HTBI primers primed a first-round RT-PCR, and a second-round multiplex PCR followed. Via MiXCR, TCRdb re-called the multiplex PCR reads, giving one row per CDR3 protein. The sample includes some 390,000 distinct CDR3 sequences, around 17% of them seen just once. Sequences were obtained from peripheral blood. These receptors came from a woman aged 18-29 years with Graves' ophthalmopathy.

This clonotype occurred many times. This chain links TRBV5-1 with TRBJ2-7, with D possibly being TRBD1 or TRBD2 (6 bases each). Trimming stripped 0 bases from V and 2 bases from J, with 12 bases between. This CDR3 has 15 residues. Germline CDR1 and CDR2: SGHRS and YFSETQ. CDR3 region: CASSLGRGSTYEQYF. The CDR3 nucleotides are TGCGCCAGCAGCTTGGGGAGGGGGAGCACCTACGAGCAGTACTTC.

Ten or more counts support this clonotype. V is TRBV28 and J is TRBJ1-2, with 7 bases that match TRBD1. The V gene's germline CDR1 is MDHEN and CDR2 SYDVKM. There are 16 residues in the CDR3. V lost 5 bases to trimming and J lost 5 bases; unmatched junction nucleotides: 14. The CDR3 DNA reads TGTGCCAGCAGTCTTACAAGTAGGGGGCGAGTTTATGGCTACACCTTC. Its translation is CASSLTSRGRVYGYTF.

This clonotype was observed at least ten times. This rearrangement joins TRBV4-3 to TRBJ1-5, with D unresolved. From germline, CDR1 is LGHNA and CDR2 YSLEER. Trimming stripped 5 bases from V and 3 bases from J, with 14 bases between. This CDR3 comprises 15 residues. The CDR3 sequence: CASSDSWADNQPQHF. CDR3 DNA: TGCGCCAGCAGCGACTCCTGGGCTGACAATCAGCCCCAGCATTTT.

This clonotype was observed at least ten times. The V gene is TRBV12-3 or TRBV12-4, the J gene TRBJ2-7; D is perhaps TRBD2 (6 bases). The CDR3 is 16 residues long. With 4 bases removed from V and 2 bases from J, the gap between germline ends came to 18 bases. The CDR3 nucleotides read TGTGCCAGCAGTTCGCGGGACCGAGGGTATCCCTACGAGCAGTACTTC. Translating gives CASSSRDRGYPYEQYF.

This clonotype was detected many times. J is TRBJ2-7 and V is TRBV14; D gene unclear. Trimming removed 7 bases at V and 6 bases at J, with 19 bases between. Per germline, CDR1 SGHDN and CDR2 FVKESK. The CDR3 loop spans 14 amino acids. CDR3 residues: CASNTPETPFEQYF. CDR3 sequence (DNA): TGTGCCAGCAACACACCCGAAACTCCCTTCGAGCAGTACTTC.

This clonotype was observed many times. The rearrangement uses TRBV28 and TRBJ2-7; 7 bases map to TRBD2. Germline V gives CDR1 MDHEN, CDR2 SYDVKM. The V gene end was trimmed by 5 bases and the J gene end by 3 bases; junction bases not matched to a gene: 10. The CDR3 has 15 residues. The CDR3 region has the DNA TGTGCCAGCAGTCCCCACCAGGGAGGGAACTACGAGCAGTACTTC. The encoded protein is CASSPHQGGNYEQYF.

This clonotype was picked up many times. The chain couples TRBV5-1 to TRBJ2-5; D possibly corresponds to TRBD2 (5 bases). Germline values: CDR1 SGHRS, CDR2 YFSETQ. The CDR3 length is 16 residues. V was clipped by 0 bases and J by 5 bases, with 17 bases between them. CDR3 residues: CASSLATRFERETQYF. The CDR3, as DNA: TGCGCCAGCAGCTTGGCCACTAGATTTGAAAGGGAGACCCAGTACTTC.

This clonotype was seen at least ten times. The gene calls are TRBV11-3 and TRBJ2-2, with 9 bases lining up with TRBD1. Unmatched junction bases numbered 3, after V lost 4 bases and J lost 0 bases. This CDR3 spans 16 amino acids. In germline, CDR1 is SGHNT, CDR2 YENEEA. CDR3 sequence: CASSSRQGANTGELFF. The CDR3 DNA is TGTGCCAGCAGCTCAAGACAGGGGGCGAACACCGGGGAGCTGTTTTTT.

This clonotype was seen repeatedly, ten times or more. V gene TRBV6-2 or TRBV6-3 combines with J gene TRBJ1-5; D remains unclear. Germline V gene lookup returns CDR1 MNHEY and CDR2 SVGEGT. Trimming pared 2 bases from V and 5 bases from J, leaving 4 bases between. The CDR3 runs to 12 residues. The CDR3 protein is CASSYGDQPQHF. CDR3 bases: TGTGCCAGCAGTTACGGGGATCAGCCCCAGCATTTT.

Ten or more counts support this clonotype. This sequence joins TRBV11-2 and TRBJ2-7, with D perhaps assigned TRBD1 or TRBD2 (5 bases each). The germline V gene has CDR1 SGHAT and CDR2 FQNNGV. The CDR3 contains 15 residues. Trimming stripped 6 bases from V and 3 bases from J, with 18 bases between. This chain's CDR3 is CASRSGRQQNYEQYF. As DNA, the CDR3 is TGTGCCAGCAGGTCGGGACGGCAACAAAACTACGAGCAGTACTTC.